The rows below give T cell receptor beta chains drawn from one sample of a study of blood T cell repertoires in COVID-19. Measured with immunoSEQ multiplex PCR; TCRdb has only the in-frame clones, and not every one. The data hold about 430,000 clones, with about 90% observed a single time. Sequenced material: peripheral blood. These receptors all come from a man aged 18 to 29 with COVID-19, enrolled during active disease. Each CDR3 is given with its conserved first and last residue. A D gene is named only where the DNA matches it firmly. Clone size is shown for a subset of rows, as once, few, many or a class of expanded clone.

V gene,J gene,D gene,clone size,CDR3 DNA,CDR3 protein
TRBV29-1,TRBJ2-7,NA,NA,TGCAGCGTTGAGGGGGGGGGCCCCTACGAGCAGTACTTC,CSVEGGGPYEQYF
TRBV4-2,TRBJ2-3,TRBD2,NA,TGTGCCAGCAGCCAAGCGGGGGGATTCACAGATACGCAGTATTTT,CASSQAGGFTDTQYF
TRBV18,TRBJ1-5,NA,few,TGTGCCAGCTCACCAGAACCCCCGGGGATGAGCAATCAGCCCCAGCATTTT,CASSPEPPGMSNQPQHF
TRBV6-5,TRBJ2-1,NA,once,TGTGCCAGCAGTTACTCGAAACCGAGGGAGCAGTTCTTC,CASSYSKPREQFF
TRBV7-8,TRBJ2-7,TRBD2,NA,TGTGCCAGCAGCTTAACCACTAGCGGGGGGCGGTACTTC,CASSLTTSGGRYF
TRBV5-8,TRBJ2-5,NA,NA,TGTGCCAGCAGAGGGCGGGGGCGAGAGACCCAGTACTTC,CASRGRGRETQYF
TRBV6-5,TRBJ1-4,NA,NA,TGTGCCAGCAGTTACTCGAGTGGGGCTCATGAAAAACTGTTTTTT,CASSYSSGAHEKLFF
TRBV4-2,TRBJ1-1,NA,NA,TGTGCCAGCAGCCAAGCCGACAGACAAAACACTGAAGCTTTCTTT,CASSQADRQNTEAFF
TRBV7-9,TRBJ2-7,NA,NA,TGTGCCAGCAGCCCGGTGGGCGGGGGCCTCTCATCCTACGAGCAGTACTTC,CASSPVGGGLSSYEQYF
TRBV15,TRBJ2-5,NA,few,TGTGCCACCAGCAGGGACACGGGGGGCTCAGAGACCCAGTACTTC,CATSRDTGGSETQYF
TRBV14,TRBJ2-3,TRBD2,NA,TGTGCCAGCAGTCGAAGTGCGGCGGGAGGGCCGGGAGATACGCAGTATTTT,CASSRSAAGGPGDTQYF
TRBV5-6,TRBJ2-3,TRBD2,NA,TGTGCCAGCAGCGCACGGGGAGTTGCGGGGGGCACAGATACGCAGTATTTT,CASSARGVAGGTDTQYF
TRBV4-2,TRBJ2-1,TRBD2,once,TGTGCCAGCAGCCAAGAGTCAGGACTAGCGGGAGGGCCGTCCTACAATGAGCAGTTCTTC,CASSQESGLAGGPSYNEQFF
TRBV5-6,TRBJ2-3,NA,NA,TGTGCCAGCAGCTTGGGCGGGGATACGCAGTATTTT,CASSLGGDTQYF
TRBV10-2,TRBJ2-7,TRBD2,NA,TGCGCCAGCACCCCTCTGGCGGGGGGGCGGATCTACGAGCAGTACTTC,CASTPLAGGRIYEQYF
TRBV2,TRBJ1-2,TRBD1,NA,TGTGCCAGCAGGGGACAGTTGAATGGCTACACCTTC,CASRGQLNGYTF
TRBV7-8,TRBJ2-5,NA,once,TGTGCCAGCAGCTTAGTTCGTAGCCAAGAGACCCAGTACTTC,CASSLVRSQETQYF
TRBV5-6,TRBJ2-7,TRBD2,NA,TGTGCCAGCAGCTCGATAGCGGGGAGCTCCTACGAGCAGTACTTC,CASSSIAGSSYEQYF
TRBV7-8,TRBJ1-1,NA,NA,TGTGCCAGCAGCTTAGAATCGTCCTACACTGAAGCTTTCTTT,CASSLESSYTEAFF
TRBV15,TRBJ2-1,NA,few,TGTGCCACCGCGGGGTGGGCAGGCGATGAGCAGTTCTTC,CATAGWAGDEQFF
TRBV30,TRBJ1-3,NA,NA,TGTGCCTGGAGTGAGTTGGCCGCTAACACCATATATTTT,CAWSELAANTIYF
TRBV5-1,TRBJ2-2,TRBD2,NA,TGCGCCAGCAGCTTGGTTCCTAGCGGGGGGTCTTCCACCGGGGAGCTGTTTTTT,CASSLVPSGGSSTGELFF
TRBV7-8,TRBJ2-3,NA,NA,TGTGCCAGCAGCCGCTGGCCAGATACGCAGTATTTT,CASSRWPDTQYF
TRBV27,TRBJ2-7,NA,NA,TGTGCCAGCAGTTACCAGGGCTCCTACGAGCAGTACTTC,CASSYQGSYEQYF
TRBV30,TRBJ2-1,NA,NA,TGTGCCTGGAGTCTTAGCGCTGAGCAGTTCTTC,CAWSLSAEQFF
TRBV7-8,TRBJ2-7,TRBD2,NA,TGTGCCAGCAGCCCCAGGCGGGGAGCGGGAGGCACCTCAGTATACGAGCAGTACTTC,CASSPRRGAGGTSVYEQYF
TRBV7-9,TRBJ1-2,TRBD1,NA,TGTGCCAGCAGTCACCCTGGGACAGGCTATGGCTACACCTTC,CASSHPGTGYGYTF
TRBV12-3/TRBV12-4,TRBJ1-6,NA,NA,TGTGCCAGCAGACAAAATAATTCACCCCTCCACTTT,CASRQNNSPLHF
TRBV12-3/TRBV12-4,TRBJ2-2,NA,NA,TGTGCCAGCAGCCCTAGCACCGGGGAGCTGTTTTTT,CASSPSTGELFF